One sample yielded the 2 T cell receptor beta chains listed below, sequenced in a study of blood T cell repertoires in COVID-19. Clones were read by immunoSEQ multiplex PCR, and TCRdb kept only the in-frame ones, dropping some. The sample has 55,000 to 90,000 clones, 88% seen once. The sample comprised peripheral blood. Receptor source: a human donor in a cohort sampled during active COVID-19.

The V gene is TRBV5-4, the J gene TRBJ2-7; unclear D gene. Germline assignment: CDR1 SGHNT and CDR2 YYREEE (reference sequence). V lost 0 bases, J lost 5 bases, and 3 bases lay in between. CDR3 length: 11 amino acids. For the CDR3, the DNA is TGTGCCAGCAGCTTGGGAGACGAGCAGTACTTC. Translating it yields CASSLGDEQYF.

The V gene is TRBV29-1, the J gene TRBJ1-6; no definite D call. Germline V gene lookup returns CDR1 SQVTM and CDR2 ANQGSEA. This CDR3 is built from 13 residues. V gave up 4 bases and J gave up 6 bases, with 10 bases separating them. The CDR3 coding sequence is TGCAGCGTTGGTCAGGATGTTAATTCACCCCTCCACTTT. This codes for CSVGQDVNSPLHF.